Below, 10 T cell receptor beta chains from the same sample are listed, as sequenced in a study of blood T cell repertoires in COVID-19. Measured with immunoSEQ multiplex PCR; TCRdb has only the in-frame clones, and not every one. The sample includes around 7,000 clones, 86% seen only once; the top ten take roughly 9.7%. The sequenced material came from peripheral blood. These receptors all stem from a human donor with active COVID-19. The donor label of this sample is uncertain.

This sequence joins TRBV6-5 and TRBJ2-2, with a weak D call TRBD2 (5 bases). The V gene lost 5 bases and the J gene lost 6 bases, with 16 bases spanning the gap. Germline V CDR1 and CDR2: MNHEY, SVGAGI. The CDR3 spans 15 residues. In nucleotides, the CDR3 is TGTGCCAGCAGTCCCTTCCCCGGGGTCGCCGGGGAGCTGTTTTTT. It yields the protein CASSPFPGVAGELFF.

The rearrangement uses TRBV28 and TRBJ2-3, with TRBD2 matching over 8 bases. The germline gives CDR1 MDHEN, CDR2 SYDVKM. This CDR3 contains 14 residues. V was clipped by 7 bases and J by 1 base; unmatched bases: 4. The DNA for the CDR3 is TGTGCCAGCAAGGCCGGGGGGGGCACAGATACGCAGTATTTT. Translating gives CASKAGGGTDTQYF.

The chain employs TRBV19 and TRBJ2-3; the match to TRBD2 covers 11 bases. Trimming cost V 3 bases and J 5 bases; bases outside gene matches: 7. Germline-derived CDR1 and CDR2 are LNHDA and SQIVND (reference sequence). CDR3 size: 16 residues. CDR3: CASSIPGLAGRDTQYF. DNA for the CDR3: TGTGCCAGTAGTATTCCAGGACTAGCGGGCCGAGATACGCAGTATTTT.

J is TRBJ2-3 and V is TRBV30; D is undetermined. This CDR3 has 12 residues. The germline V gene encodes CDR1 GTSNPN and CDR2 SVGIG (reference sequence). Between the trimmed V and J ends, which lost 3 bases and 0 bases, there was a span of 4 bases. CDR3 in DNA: TGTGCCTGGAGACGGAGCACAGATACGCAGTATTTT. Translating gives CAWRRSTDTQYF.

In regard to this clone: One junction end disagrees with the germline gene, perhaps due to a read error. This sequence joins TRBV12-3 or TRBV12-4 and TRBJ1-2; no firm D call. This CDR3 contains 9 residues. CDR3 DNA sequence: TGTGCCAGCAGACCGGGTCGCTCCTTC. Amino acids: CASRPGRSF.

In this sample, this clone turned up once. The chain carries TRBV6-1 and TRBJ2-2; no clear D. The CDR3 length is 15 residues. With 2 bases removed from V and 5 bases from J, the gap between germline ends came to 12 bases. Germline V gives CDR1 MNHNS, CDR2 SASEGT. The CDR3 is CASSERYFGTGELFF. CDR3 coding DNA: TGTGCCAGCAGTGAAAGATACTTCGGTACCGGGGAGCTGTTTTTT.

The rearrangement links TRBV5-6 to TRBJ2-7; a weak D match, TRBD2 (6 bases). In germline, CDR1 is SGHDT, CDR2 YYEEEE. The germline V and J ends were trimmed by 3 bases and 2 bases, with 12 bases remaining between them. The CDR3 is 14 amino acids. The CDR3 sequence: CASSSRESTYEQYF. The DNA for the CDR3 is TGTGCCAGCAGCTCTCGGGAGTCAACCTACGAGCAGTACTTC.

CDR3 residues: CASSPPPGLAGKVAGELFF. DNA of the CDR3: TGCGCCAGCAGCCCCCCGCCGGGACTAGCGGGGAAGGTGGCCGGGGAGCTGTTTTTT. The rearrangement uses TRBV5-1 and TRBJ2-2, with 13 bases that match TRBD2. Germline V gene sequence: CDR1 SGHRS, CDR2 YFSETQ. CDR3 length equals 19 residues. With V trimmed by 4 bases and J by 6 bases, 15 bases remained unmatched.

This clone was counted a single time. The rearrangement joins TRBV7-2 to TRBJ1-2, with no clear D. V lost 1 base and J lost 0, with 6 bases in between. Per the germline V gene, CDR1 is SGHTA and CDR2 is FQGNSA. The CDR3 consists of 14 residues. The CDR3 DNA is TGTGCCAGCAGCTTAGATGGAGCTAACTATGGCTACACCTTC. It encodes CASSLDGANYGYTF.

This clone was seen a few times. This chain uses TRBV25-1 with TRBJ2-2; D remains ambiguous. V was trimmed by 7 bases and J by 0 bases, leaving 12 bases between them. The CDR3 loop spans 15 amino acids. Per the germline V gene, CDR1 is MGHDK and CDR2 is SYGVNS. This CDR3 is CASTEATSNTGELFF. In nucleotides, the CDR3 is TGTGCCAGCACTGAGGCAACCTCGAACACCGGGGAGCTGTTTTTT.